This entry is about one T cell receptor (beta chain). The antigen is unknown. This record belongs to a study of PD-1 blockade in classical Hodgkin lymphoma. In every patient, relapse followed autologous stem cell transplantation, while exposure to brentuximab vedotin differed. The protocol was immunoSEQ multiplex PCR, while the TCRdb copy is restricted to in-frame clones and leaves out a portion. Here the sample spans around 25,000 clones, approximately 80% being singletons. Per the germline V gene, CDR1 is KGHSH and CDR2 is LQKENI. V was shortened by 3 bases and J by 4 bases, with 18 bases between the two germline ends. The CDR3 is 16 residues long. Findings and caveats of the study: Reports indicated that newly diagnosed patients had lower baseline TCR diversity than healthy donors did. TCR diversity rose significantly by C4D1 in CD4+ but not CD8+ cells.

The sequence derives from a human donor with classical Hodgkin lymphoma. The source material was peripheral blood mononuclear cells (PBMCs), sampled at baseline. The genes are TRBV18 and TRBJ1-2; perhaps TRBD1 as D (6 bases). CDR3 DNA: TGTGCCAGCTCACCCACAGGGAGAGAGGGTCTCTATGGCTACACCTTC. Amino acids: CASSPTGREGLYGYTF.